This T cell receptor (beta chain) was identified during a study of T cell changes during pregnancy in multiple sclerosis (dated by TCRdb to the late 2010s). General notes on the study: In women with multiple sclerosis, the researchers looked at how the T cell repertoire shifted as pregnancy progressed.

Preparation of the library involved the immunoSEQ multiplex PCR assay. The clones in this table, taken by TCRdb from immuneACCESS, are in-frame only. Not every clone is retained; where verified, under half of the shortfall comes from an unresolved V gene, and the cause of the rest is unknown. For this sample there are about 70,000 clones; 92% appear just once. The ten biggest clones cover more than 1.4% of the sample. From the germline V gene, CDR1 is MNHEY and CDR2 is SVGAGI. From cysteine to phenylalanine, the CDR3 is 14 amino acids long. The kept DNA is CDR3 alone, 42 bases in frame from the first base. With regard to this clone: The antigen it recognizes is unknown. No quality values exist for individual bases; no much larger clone is one base distant.

The chain joins TRBV6-5 to TRBJ2-5; the D gene lacks a confident call. The DNA end is more similar to TRBJ2-7, so the J call may be wrong. The source of this sequence is a female donor with multiple sclerosis, enrolled in a pregnancy study. Sample: peripheral blood, taken after pregnancy. The nucleotide sequence reads as follows: TGTGCCAGCAGTTACTCGACTCCTGGATACGAGCAGTACTTC. Its product reads: CASSYSTPGYEQYF.